These 5 T cell receptor beta chains share one sample of origin, sequenced in a study of T cells after yellow fever vaccination (dated by TCRdb to between 2018 and 2021). Per the publication, the treatment or condition label means: live attenuated yellow fever vaccine strain. Libraries were made using 5' RACE. The sequencing machine was an Illumina HiSeq 2500. The public reads were reanalyzed by TCRdb: fastp trimming at Q25, MiXCR alignment, in-frame beta chains only. Under each unique CDR3 protein, matching rows form one entry showing the most common genes and DNA. A total of 80,000 to 100,000 distinct CDR3 sequences appear in this sample, over 8% of them only once. The ten largest clonotypes hold around a sixth of the sample. Source: CD8+ T cells not binding an NS4B(214-222) dextramer, sorted from PBMCs, taken less than 16 days after the first yellow fever vaccination. Reading the label with the study, this specimen's cell subset or site is: NS4B epitope dextramer-negative CD8 T cells. The receptors come from a man aged 18 to 30 who received the YFV17D yellow fever vaccine.

The rearrangement joins TRBV27 to TRBJ2-3; D unresolved. V was pared by 5 bases and J by 2 bases, with 11 bases between. This CDR3 spans 14 amino acids. Germline loops: CDR1 MNHEY, CDR2 SMNVEV (reference sequence). CDR3 DNA: TGTGCCAGCAGTCCTTCTGTCTCCACAGATACGCAGTATTTT. Translating gives CASSPSVSTDTQYF.

The CDR3 bases are TGTGCCAGCAGCCCACAGGGGTACACCGGGGAGCTGTTTTTT. Residues: CASSPQGYTGELFF. This chain links TRBV7-9 with TRBJ2-2, with 7 bases lining up with TRBD1. J was trimmed by 3 bases and V by 5 bases; bases with no gene match: 3. Germline V gene sequence: CDR1 SEHNR, CDR2 FQNEAQ (reference sequence). The CDR3 consists of 14 residues.

This clonotype appeared a few times. The chain recombines TRBV4-3 with TRBJ2-1, with 8 positions matching TRBD2. Germline V gene data show CDR1 as LGHNA and CDR2 as YSLEER. The CDR3 contains 15 residues. The trim removed 5 bases at V and 0 bases at J, leaving 3 bases unmatched. In nucleotides, the CDR3 is TGCGCCAGCAGCGGCGGGACTAGCTCCTACAATGAGCAGTTCTTC. It specifies CASSGGTSSYNEQFF.

The chain recombines TRBV4-1 with TRBJ1-1; D uncertain. The CDR3 is made up of 15 amino acids. Trimming removed 0 bases from V and 1 base from J, with 9 bases in between. In germline, CDR1 is MGHRA, CDR2 YSYEKL. Here the CDR3 reads CASSQERYENTEAFF. As DNA, the CDR3 is TGCGCCAGCAGCCAAGAGAGATACGAGAACACTGAAGCTTTCTTT.

The rearrangement joins TRBV6-2 or TRBV6-3 to TRBJ1-1; possibly TRBD1 for D (5 bases). The CDR3 loop spans 13 amino acids. In germline, CDR1 is MNHEY, CDR2 SVGEGT. V was trimmed by 9 bases and J by 1 base, leaving 12 bases between them. CDR3 protein: CASSDTSNTEAFF. CDR3 nucleotide sequence: TGTGCCAGTTCGGACACCTCGAACACTGAAGCTTTCTTT.